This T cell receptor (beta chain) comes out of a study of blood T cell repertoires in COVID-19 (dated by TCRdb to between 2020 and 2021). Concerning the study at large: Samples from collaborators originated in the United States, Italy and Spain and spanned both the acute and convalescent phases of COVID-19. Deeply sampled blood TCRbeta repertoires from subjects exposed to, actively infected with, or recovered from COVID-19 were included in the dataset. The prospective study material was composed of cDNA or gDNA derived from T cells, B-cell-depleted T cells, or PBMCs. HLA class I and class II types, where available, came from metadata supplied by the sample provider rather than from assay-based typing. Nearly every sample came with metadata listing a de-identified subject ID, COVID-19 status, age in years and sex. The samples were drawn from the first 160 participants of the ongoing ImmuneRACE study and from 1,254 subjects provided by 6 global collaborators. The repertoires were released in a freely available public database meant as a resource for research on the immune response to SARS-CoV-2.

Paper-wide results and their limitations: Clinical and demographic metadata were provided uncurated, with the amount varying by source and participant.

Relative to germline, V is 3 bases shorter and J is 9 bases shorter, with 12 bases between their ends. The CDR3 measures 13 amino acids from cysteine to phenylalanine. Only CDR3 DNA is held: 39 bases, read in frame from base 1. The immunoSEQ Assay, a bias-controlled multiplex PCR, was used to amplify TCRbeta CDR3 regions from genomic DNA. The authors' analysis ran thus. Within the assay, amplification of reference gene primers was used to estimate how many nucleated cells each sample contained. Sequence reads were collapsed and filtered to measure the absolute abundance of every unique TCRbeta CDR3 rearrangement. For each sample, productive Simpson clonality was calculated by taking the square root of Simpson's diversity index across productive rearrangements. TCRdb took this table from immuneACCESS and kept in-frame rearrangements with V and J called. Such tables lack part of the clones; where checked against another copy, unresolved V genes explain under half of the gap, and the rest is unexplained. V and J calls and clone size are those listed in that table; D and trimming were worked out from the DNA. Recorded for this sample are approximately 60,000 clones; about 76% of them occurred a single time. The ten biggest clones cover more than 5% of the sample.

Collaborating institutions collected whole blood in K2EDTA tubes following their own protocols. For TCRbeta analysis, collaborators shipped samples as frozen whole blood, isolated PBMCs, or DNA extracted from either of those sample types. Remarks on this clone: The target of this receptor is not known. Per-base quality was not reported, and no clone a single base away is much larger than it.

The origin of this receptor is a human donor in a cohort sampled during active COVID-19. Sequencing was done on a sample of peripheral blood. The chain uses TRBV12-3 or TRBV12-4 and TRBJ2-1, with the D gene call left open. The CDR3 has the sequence CASSFGKRGEQFF. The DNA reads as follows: TGTGCCAGCAGTTTCGGAAAAAGAGGTGAGCAGTTCTTC.